These 28 T cell receptor beta chains came from one sample sequenced in a study of T cell responses to AZD1222 COVID-19 vaccine. Data came from immunoSEQ multiplex PCR; TCRdb stores just in-frame clones and leaves some out. The sample contains some 88,000 clones, 92% of which appear only once. The sample consisted of peripheral blood, taken on day 0 of AZD1222 vaccination. The receptors shown here come from an adult in good health.

This chain uses TRBV7-2 with TRBJ1-2, with D possibly TRBD1 on 5 matching bases. The germline V gene encodes CDR1 SGHTA and CDR2 FQGNSA. Trimming took 0 bases from V and 4 from J, leaving 12 bases between them. There are 15 residues in the CDR3. The CDR3 here is CASSLAYVGGYGYTF. In DNA, the CDR3 is TGTGCCAGCAGCTTAGCGTATGTCGGGGGCTATGGCTACACCTTC.

CDR3 region: CTSSQDGGLSMGEQYF. The CDR3, as DNA: TGCACCAGCAGCCAAGACGGGGGACTATCCATGGGGGAGCAGTACTTC. The rearrangement joins TRBV1 to TRBJ2-7; TRBD2 reflects the table's D call only, with no check against the DNA. TRBV1 is a documented pseudogene. The CDR3 is 16 residues long.

The V and J genes are TRBV24-1 and TRBJ1-5; D not resolved. Deletions cut 5 bases from V and 4 bases from J, with 8 bases between. The CDR3 runs to 13 residues. Germline values: CDR1 KGHDR, CDR2 SFDVKD. DNA for the CDR3: TGTGCCACCAGTGTAGAGCTTAATCAGCCCCAGCATTTT. This sequence encodes CATSVELNQPQHF.

The V gene is TRBV7-8, the J gene TRBJ2-7, with TRBD2 matching over 11 bases. After removal of 5 bases from V and 3 bases from J, the junction contained 6 bases not matched to a gene. The CDR3 contains 15 residues. Germline V lookup: CDR1 SGHVS, CDR2 FQNEAQ. The CDR3 loop is CASSMTGTSGYEQYF. CDR3 DNA sequence: TGTGCCAGCAGCATGACCGGGACTAGCGGCTACGAGCAGTACTTC.

The J gene is TRBJ2-3, the V gene TRBV7-3; D ambiguous. The CDR3 has 15 amino acids. With 2 bases removed from V and 0 bases from J, the gap between germline ends came to 9 bases. Germline values: CDR1 SGHTA, CDR2 FQGTGA. The CDR3 loop is CASSLGITSTDTQYF. The DNA for the CDR3 is TGTGCCAGCAGCTTAGGAATAACTAGCACAGATACGCAGTATTTT. The full variable domain, completed using reference TRBV7-3 and TRBJ2-3, is GAGVSQTPSNKVTEKGKYVELRCDPISGHTALYWYRQSLGQGPEFLIYFQGTGAADDSGLPNDRFFAVRPEGSVSTLKIQRTERGDSAVYLCASSLGITSTDTQYFGPGTRLTVL.

This clone was observed a single time. This rearrangement joins TRBV7-3 to TRBJ2-3; 7 bases map to TRBD2. CDR3 length: 15 residues. Germline-derived CDR1 and CDR2 are SGHTA and FQGTGA. The J segment lost 5 bases and the V segment lost 1 base, leaving 6 bases of the junction unmatched. The CDR3 DNA is TGTGCCAGCAGCTTAATTGCGGGAGAGGTAGATACGCAGTATTTT. Its protein is CASSLIAGEVDTQYF.

The chain links TRBV28 to TRBJ2-4; D may correspond to TRBD1 or TRBD2 (5 bases each). This CDR3 spans 15 amino acids. Trimming shortened V by 4 bases and J by 8 bases, and 18 bases separated the two germline ends. The germline gives CDR1 MDHEN, CDR2 SYDVKM. CDR3: CASSSPGRGPDIQYF. The CDR3 DNA reads TGTGCCAGCAGTTCACCGGGACGAGGTCCCGACATTCAGTACTTC.

The rearrangement joins TRBV3-1 (or the pseudogene TRBV3-2) to TRBJ2-3; 12 nucleotides align to TRBD2. The germline V gene has CDR1 LGHDT and CDR2 YNNKEL (reference sequence). The V and J ends lost 0 bases and 3 bases, in that order; junction bases with no gene match: 7. This CDR3 region has 18 residues. Here the CDR3 DNA reads TGTGCCAGCAGCCAAGATTTCGCTAGCGGGAGGGTTACAGATACGCAGTATTTT. The encoded protein is CASSQDFASGRVTDTQYF.

V is TRBV5-1 and J is TRBJ2-1, with D possibly TRBD2 on 5 matching bases. The V end was cut by 3 bases, the J end by 9 bases, with 16 bases between. The CDR3 spans 14 residues. Germline V gene sequence: CDR1 SGHRS, CDR2 YFSETQ. As DNA, the CDR3 is TGCGCCAGCAGCTGGGTGGGTAGCGATGGTGAGCAGTTCTTC. This encodes CASSWVGSDGEQFF.

This sequence joins TRBV7-6 and TRBJ2-1; possible D gene TRBD1, 5 bases. The V and J ends lost 0 bases and 2 bases respectively, with 14 bases between them. The CDR3 length is 17 residues. In germline, CDR1 is SGHVS, CDR2 FNYEAQ. CDR3 nucleotide sequence: TGTGCCAGCAGCTTAGCGGTGAAGTCAGGGCCCTACAATGAGCAGTTCTTC. Its protein product is CASSLAVKSGPYNEQFF.

This clone was counted a single time. The chain is built from TRBV5-1 and TRBJ2-3, with D tentatively TRBD2 (5 bases). There are 14 residues in the CDR3. Trimming removed 2 bases at V and 6 bases at J, with 13 bases between. Germline V gene sequence: CDR1 SGHRS, CDR2 YFSETQ. CDR3 nucleotides: TGCGCCAGCAGCTTCGCTAGCCCTAAGGATACGCAGTATTTT. As protein: CASSFASPKDTQYF.

The rearrangement uses TRBV19 and TRBJ2-2; 7 bases line up with TRBD1. This CDR3 comprises 14 residues. The germline V gene encodes CDR1 LNHDA and CDR2 SQIVND (reference sequence). V was clipped by 8 bases and J by 0 bases; unmatched bases: 3. CDR3 loop: CASAGTANTGELFF. For the CDR3, the DNA is TGTGCCAGTGCCGGGACAGCGAACACCGGGGAGCTGTTTTTT. Filled out from reference TRBV19 and TRBJ2-2, the complete variable domain reads DGGITQSPKYLFRKEGQNVTLSCEQNLNHDAMYWYRQDPGQGLRLIYYSQIVNDFQKGDIAEGYSVSREKKESFPLTVTSAQKNPTAFYLCASAGTANTGELFFGEGSRLTVL.

The V call is TRBV3-1 (or the pseudogene TRBV3-2), the J call TRBJ1-1; unclear D gene. Looked up from germline, CDR1 is LGHDT and CDR2 is YNNKEL (reference sequence). Trimming shortened V by 1 base and J by 10 bases, and 7 bases separated the two germline ends. The CDR3 is 11 residues long. CDR3 bases: TGTGCCAGCAGCCAAGGGGAGGGAGCTTTCTTT. Translated, it gives CASSQGEGAFF.

The chain recombines TRBV4-3 with TRBJ2-1; D call uncertain. The V gene's germline CDR1 is LGHNA and CDR2 YSLEER. Trimming removed 0 bases from V and 7 bases from J, with 16 bases in between. The CDR3 is 16 amino acids. CDR3: CASSQDISSRGNEQFF. The CDR3 DNA sequence: TGCGCCAGCAGCCAAGATATAAGCTCCCGAGGTAATGAGCAGTTCTTC.

This clone was counted only a few times. The rearrangement links TRBV18 to TRBJ1-1; D might be TRBD1 (5 bases). This CDR3 region has 14 residues. CDR1 is KGHSH and CDR2 is LQKENI in the germline V gene. V was trimmed by 2 bases and J by 4 bases, leaving 11 bases between them. This chain's CDR3 is CASSPSKGFTEAFF. Here the CDR3 DNA reads TGTGCCAGCTCACCATCTAAGGGGTTCACTGAAGCTTTCTTT.

V gene TRBV5-6 combines with J gene TRBJ1-3; weak D call: TRBD1 (6 bases). Germline V gene lookup returns CDR1 SGHDT and CDR2 YYEEEE. Trimming shortened V by 0 bases and J by 4 bases, and 8 bases separated the two germline ends. This CDR3 comprises 14 residues. CDR3 in amino acids: CASSLDRAGNTIYF. The CDR3 DNA reads as TGTGCCAGCAGCTTGGACAGGGCCGGAAACACCATATATTTT.

The genes are TRBV14 and TRBJ1-4; D call uncertain. V shed 4 bases and J shed 6 bases, with 15 bases lying between them. CDR3 size: 15 residues. Germline CDR1 SGHDN, CDR2 FVKESK. CDR3 in amino acids: CASSPYQASYEKLFF. CDR3 coding DNA: TGTGCCAGCAGCCCCTATCAGGCATCGTATGAAAAACTGTTTTTT.

The chain is built from TRBV5-1 and TRBJ2-5; D may be TRBD1 (6 bases). The CDR3 contains 16 residues. From germline, CDR1 is SGHRS and CDR2 YFSETQ. V lost 4 bases, J lost 5 bases, and 21 bases lay in between. CDR3 nucleotide sequence: TGCGCCAGCAGCCAGACACAGGGCCAACCCCACGAGACCCAGTACTTC. Its protein is CASSQTQGQPHETQYF. Based on the CDR3 plus reference TRBV5-1 and TRBJ2-5, the full variable domain is KAGVTQTPRYLIKTRGQQVTLSCSPISGHRSVSWYQQTPGQGLQFLFEYFSETQRNKGNFPGRFSGRQFSNSRSEMNVSTLELGDSALYLCASSQTQGQPHETQYFGPGTRLLVL.

The chain joins TRBV10-1 to TRBJ2-7; 9 nucleotides align to TRBD1. The CDR3 has 15 residues. The J segment lost 4 bases and the V segment lost 2 bases, leaving 6 bases of the junction unmatched. Per the germline V gene, CDR1 is WNHNN and CDR2 is SYGVQD (reference sequence). The CDR3 here is CASSELPGQGYEQYF. CDR3 DNA: TGCGCCAGCAGTGAGCTACCGGGACAGGGTTACGAGCAGTACTTC.

CDR3 residues: CASSFRIPHEQFF. The CDR3 DNA sequence: TGCGCCAGCAGCTTCAGGATCCCGCACGAGCAGTTCTTC. The chain links TRBV5-1 to TRBJ2-1; D not resolved. Germline V CDR1 and CDR2: SGHRS, YFSETQ. The CDR3 runs 13 residues. V shed 2 bases and J shed 10 bases, with 13 bases lying between them.

This chain joins TRBV18 and TRBJ1-1; no clear D gene. Germline CDR1 and CDR2: KGHSH and LQKENI. The CDR3 has 13 amino acids. V was trimmed by 6 bases and J by 1 base, leaving 9 bases between them. CDR3 loop: CASSHGWNTEAFF. The CDR3 coding sequence is TGTGCCAGCTCTCACGGGTGGAACACTGAAGCTTTCTTT. Together with reference TRBV18 and TRBJ1-1, the CDR3 gives the full variable domain: NAGVMQNPRHLVRRRGQEARLRCSPMKGHSHVYWYRQLPEEGLKFMVYLQKENIIDESGMPKERFSAEFPKEGPSILRIQQVVRGDSAAYFCASSHGWNTEAFFGQGTRLTVV.

J is TRBJ2-5 and V is TRBV15; either TRBD1 or TRBD2 may supply D (6 bases each). CDR3 length: 14 amino acids. The V gene lost 1 base and the J gene lost 5 bases, with 11 bases spanning the gap. The germline V gene encodes CDR1 LNHNV and CDR2 YYDKDF (reference sequence). The CDR3 DNA follows: TGTGCCACCAGCAGAGCGGGGGCTGGGGAGACCCAGTACTTC. This codes for CATSRAGAGETQYF.

V is TRBV6-5 and J is TRBJ1-1; TRBD1 matches 10 bases. Germline trimming cut 7 bases from V and 2 bases from J; bases unmatched to any gene: 7. The CDR3 loop spans 15 amino acids. Germline-derived CDR1 and CDR2 are MNHEY and SVGAGI. The CDR3 protein is CASTLGQGKNTEAFF. The CDR3 DNA sequence: TGTGCCAGCACCCTGGGACAGGGGAAAAACACTGAAGCTTTCTTT.

The chain recombines TRBV5-1 with TRBJ1-4, with 7 bases identical to TRBD1. Trimming took 0 bases from V and 3 from J; bases not matched to a gene: 5. The germline CDR1 and CDR2 sequences are SGHRS and YFSETQ. This CDR3 contains 16 residues. The CDR3 reads CASSLEQGRANEKLFF. CDR3 in DNA: TGCGCCAGCAGCTTGGAACAGGGGAGGGCTAATGAAAAACTGTTTTTT.

CDR3 region: CASSLYQGSYNEQFF. In DNA, the CDR3 is TGTGCCAGCAGCTTATATCAGGGATCCTACAATGAGCAGTTCTTC. This chain connects TRBV7-3 to TRBJ2-1; D perhaps matches TRBD1 (5 bases). Germline CDR1 and CDR2: SGHTA and FQGTGA. There are 15 residues in the CDR3. Trimming left V 2 bases short and J 1 base short, with 9 bases between.

The chain couples TRBV28 to TRBJ1-5, with TRBD1 as a possible D gene (5 bases). CDR1 is MDHEN and CDR2 is SYDVKM in the germline V gene. The CDR3 is 14 amino acids. With 7 bases removed from V and 2 bases from J, the gap between germline ends came to 12 bases. This CDR3 reads CASNPAQGNQPQHF. In DNA, the CDR3 is TGTGCCAGCAATCCGGCACAGGGCAATCAGCCCCAGCATTTT.

This chain links TRBV7-9 with TRBJ1-1; 7 positions match TRBD1. Trimming removed 3 bases from V and 3 bases from J; junction bases left unmatched: 1. Germline V gene data show CDR1 as SEHNR and CDR2 as FQNEAQ (reference sequence). This CDR3 is 13 amino acids long. CDR3 region: CASSFTGDTEAFF. For the CDR3, the DNA is TGTGCCAGCAGCTTTACAGGGGACACTGAAGCTTTCTTT.

CDR3 sequence (DNA): TGTGCCTCAGGGCTCGGGTCGAACACCGGGGAGCTGTTTTTT. Its translation is CASGLGSNTGELFF. This rearrangement joins TRBV7-3 to TRBJ2-2, with D perhaps matching TRBD1 (5 bases). Germline values: CDR1 SGHTA, CDR2 FQGTGA. V lost 11 bases, J lost 0 bases, and 13 bases lay in between. The CDR3 spans 14 residues.